This TCR beta chain was documented in a study of shared clonotypes between healthy human individuals. General study results and limits: With few donors, the genetic and exposure-history diversity represented was limited.

Partitioning of CD4+ cells yielded a CD45RA+ naive subset and a CD45RA-negative memory subset. Assay used: immunoSEQ multiplex PCR; TCRdb lists only in-frame clones, some missing. The sample has over a million clones, roughly 97% seen once. As to this clone: As yet, its antigen is unknown.

V gave up 8 bases and J gave up 1 base, with 15 bases separating them. CDR3 length: 15 residues. Germline CDR1 reads MDHEN; CDR2 reads SYDVKM. The specimen was naive CD4+ T cells sorted from blood. The subset here: CD45RA+ positively selected. This sequence joins TRBV28 and TRBJ1-5, with D unclear. The source of this sequence is a man younger than 40 in good health. Here the CDR3 reads CASGLGLGSNQPQHF. The CDR3, as DNA: TGTGCCAGCGGTCTAGGGCTCGGGAGCAATCAGCCCCAGCATTTT.